This T cell receptor beta chain was documented in a study of spatial heterogeneity in lung cancer. Study summary: Alpha-chain sequences were consistently detected in smaller numbers than beta-chain sequences.

Germline V gene data show CDR1 as DFQATT and CDR2 as SNEGSKA (reference sequence). V was trimmed by 6 bases and J by 2 bases, leaving 16 bases between them. The CDR3 sequence is 14 residues long. Ten or more counts support this clonotype. Specified time point: sample taken at primary tumor resection. Whole RNA came from tumor, nontumor lung or frozen PBMC and was sequenced without being sorted. Every TCR cDNA molecule bore a unique molecular identifier. TCRdb reprocessed the 5' RACE reads with MiXCR, giving one entry per CDR3 protein. The sample holds some 41,000 distinct CDR3 sequences; under 7.5% are singletons and the top ten take 43%.

The TCR sequence derives from a female donor with early-stage non-small cell lung cancer. V usage is TRBV20-1 and J usage is TRBJ1-2, with D possibly being TRBD1 (6 bases). The source material was PBMCs, sampled at surgery. The CDR3 bases are TGCAGTGCGCCTCCCTCAGGACAGAACTATGGCTACACCTTC. Amino acid sequence: CSAPPSGQNYGYTF.